The present T cell receptor beta chain was sequenced within a study of OX40 agonist ivuxolimab in advanced cancers. Sequencing was performed with immunoSEQ multiplex PCR; in TCRdb, only in-frame clones are kept and a portion is missing. Here the sample spans over 100,000 clones, 90% being singletons. V lost 5 bases and J 0 bases, leaving 13 bases between the germline ends. Germline V lookup: CDR1 MDHEN, CDR2 SYDVKM. This CDR3 comprises 15 residues. Sample: CD4+ or CD8+ T cells sorted from blood, taken in a trial of the OX40 agonist ivuxolimab. The rearrangement links TRBV28 to TRBJ1-2; the D gene is possibly TRBD1 (5 bases). This clonotype was obtained from an adult with an advanced solid tumor such as melanoma, head and neck, liver or kidney cancer. CDR3: CASSQGTATNYGYTF. DNA of the CDR3: TGTGCCAGCAGTCAGGGAACCGCTACTAACTATGGCTACACCTTC.